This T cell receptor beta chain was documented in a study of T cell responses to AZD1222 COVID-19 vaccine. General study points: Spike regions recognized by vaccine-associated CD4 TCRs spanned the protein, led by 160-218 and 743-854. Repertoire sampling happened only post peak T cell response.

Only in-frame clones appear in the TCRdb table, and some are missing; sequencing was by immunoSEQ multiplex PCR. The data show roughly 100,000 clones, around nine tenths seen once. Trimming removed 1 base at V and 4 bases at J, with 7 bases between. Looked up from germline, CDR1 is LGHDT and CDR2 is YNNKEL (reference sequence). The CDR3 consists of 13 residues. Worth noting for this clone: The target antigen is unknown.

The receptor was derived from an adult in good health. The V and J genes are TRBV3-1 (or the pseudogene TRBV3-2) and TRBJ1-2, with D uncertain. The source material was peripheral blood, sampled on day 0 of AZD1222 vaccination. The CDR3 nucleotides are TGTGCCAGCAGCCAAGTAGAGGGCTATGGCTACACCTTC. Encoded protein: CASSQVEGYGYTF.